This TCR beta chain came from a study of cytomegalovirus exposure and HLA in healthy donors (TCRdb year 2017). For context, the study as a whole: An earlier analysis of approximately 640 of the donors reported roughly 270 Gb of sequence data and some 120 million unique TCR beta sequences from roughly 180 million T cells. The study was designed to test whether signatures of past pathogen exposure could be identified by cataloging public T cell receptors. Every repertoire in the discovery cohort had been generated on one and the same sequencing platform. Donor age, sex, ethnicity and CMV serostatus were compiled alongside the repertoire data. Among the roughly 400 genotyped donors, approximately 76% belonged to the genetic ancestry cluster associated with self-reported Caucasian donors. About 5 DR-DQ haplotypes were handled as single units for association and clustering, since linkage in the cohort was strong. Along with the approximately 700-subject first cohort, a separate validation cohort of over a hundred different subjects was used. A later analysis re-analyzed previously published TCR beta repertoires from approximately 700 donors and added high-resolution HLA genotyping to study TCR occurrence patterns. The study profiled the T cell repertoires of about 640 subjects by immunosequencing and related them to cytomegalovirus serostatus. Roughly 300 gigabases of sequencing data and around 85 million unique TCR sequences made up an early release that covered some 640 HLA-typed donors. To predict cytomegalovirus infection status, the study brought together high-throughput TCR immunosequencing, statistical association of individual TCRs with disease status, and machine learning. Typing coverage differed by locus: A, B, C, DRB1 and DQB1 were typed in roughly 620-630 donors, DQA1 in approximately 520, DPA1 in roughly 590, and DPB1 in around 490. Genome-wide SNP genotypes for about 65% of the 666 donors were used in a later genetic analysis, which treated that subset as a discovery cohort. Both class I and class II loci were covered by HLA typing, at four-digit resolution. To decide whether each TCR beta V gene segment behaved as functional or pseudogenic, an earlier analysis of over 500 of the donors relied on high-throughput TCR beta sequencing. Among about 360 genotyped donors of the cohort, an average of approximately 250,000 unique TCR beta nucleotide sequences were sequenced per donor, approximately 20% of them non-productive. In the later analysis, no new phenotypic data were used to find candidate immune exposures; instead, reliance was placed on TCR beta sequences and their occurrence across donors. The study at large found these results: Several of the top co-occurrence clusters appeared to be linked to parvovirus B19, influenza, CMV and Epstein-Barr virus, according to a later analysis. In vitro tests confirmed that a few of the cytomegalovirus-associated TCR beta chains recognize cytomegalovirus antigens. Broadly in line with IMGT annotations, most TCR beta V segments showed up in productive rearrangements about 87% or about 30% of the time in an earlier analysis of several hundred of the donors. Roughly uniform sequencing depth across donors was assumed in presence/absence analyses, although this assumption may not hold. According to the authors, the approach could potentially be generalized to other disease states and immunological phenotypes. In a later analysis, most CMV-associated TCR beta chains were found to appear HLA-restricted, with HLA associations seemingly driven largely by CMV exposure. A further reported finding was that TCR beta sequences accurately predicted the HLA-A and HLA-B alleles for most subjects in the first cohort. Because some donors lacked HLA typing at each locus, the association tests relied only on the typed subset. The sequencing pipeline was judged likely to have produced a cluster of highly shared sequence variants as a technical artifact. A later analysis associated about 17,000 TCR beta sequences with specific HLA alleles at a false discovery rate of 0.05. According to a later analysis, TCR association rates differed among HLA loci, with DRB1 alleles showing the most associated TCRs and HLA-C alleles showing the fewest. Correlated functional status among segregating V segments might reflect linkage disequilibrium, but an unknown experimental factor could not be ruled out. A total of fewer than 200 TCR beta chains were listed by the study as associated with cytomegalovirus. An association between a missense DCLRE1C variant and V-gene and J-gene trimming of TCR beta chains was found in a later genetic analysis and replicated in an independent cohort. When HLA alleles, especially DR and DQ, strongly co-occurred, attributing TCR associations to individual alleles was difficult. The 87-base-pair reads could not distinguish some IMGT-functional V segments, including TRBV6-2 and TRBV6-3, so those segments were excluded. Compared with the approximately 670-donor mean, donors in an Asian-associated ancestry cluster had fewer N-insertions in productive TCRs, according to a later genetic analysis. CMV serostatus was the only immune exposure information available for the cohort. Most TCR sequences were observed very rarely across donors, whereas some public TCRs were present in many individuals. Only TCR beta chains were sequenced in this cohort, and the absence of alpha or paired-chain data limited detectable features. Compared with equally common non-associated chains, HLA-associated TCR beta chains in a later analysis were more clonally expanded and had lower generation probabilities. Because counts were too low, roughly 16 rarely observed V segments, including chromosome 9 orphons, were left out of the earlier analysis of 500 to 750 of the donors. In both the original and validation cohorts, the classifier was reported to diagnose cytomegalovirus status with high specificity and sensitivity.

Library prep was done by the immunoSEQ multiplex PCR assay. For the multiplex PCR, a mixture combining 60 forward primers for TCR Vbeta segments and 13 reverse primers for TCR Jbeta segments was used. The CDR3 region of rearranged TCR beta genes was amplified from genomic DNA by a multiplex PCR assay. Amplified TCR beta libraries were sequenced as 87-base-pair reads on the Illumina HiSeq System. On the study's bioinformatics: A later analysis tallied around 87 million unique TCR beta chains across the roughly 610 repertoires, and about 12 million of those chains were shared by two or more donors. Raw reads were error-corrected and collapsed into unique sequences by a nearest-neighbor algorithm in which closely related sequences were merged to remove PCR and sequencing errors. CDR3 sequences were aligned to IMGT reference sequences to assign V, D and J gene segments. For a sequence to be retained, at least a six-nucleotide match to both a V gene segment and a J gene segment was required. A rearrangement was called productive if the CDR3 had no stop codons and remained in frame with V and J, and every other rearrangement was called non-productive. CDR3 was defined according to IMGT convention as the region running from the second conserved V-encoded cysteine to the conserved J-encoded phenylalanine. The earlier analysis of 500 to 750 of the donors excluded any sequence lacking an unambiguous match to a single V gene segment. In an earlier analysis of around 600 of the donors, V segments were called functional above 56.7% productive rearrangements and were called segregating when the between-donor standard deviation exceeded 5%. A statistical classification framework was built to diagnose cytomegalovirus status from the catalog of TCR beta chain sequences. V and J gene assignment, in a later analysis, came from comparing TCR nucleotide sequences with IMGT/GENE-DB human TR gene sequences. The TCRdist pipeline was used in a later analysis to assign CDR3 sequences and most-parsimonious VDJ recombination scenarios. In a later analysis, every TCR beta chain was defined by the combination of its CDR3 amino acid sequence and its V-gene family, and reads without a unique V-gene family were dropped. As a way to deal with suspected cross-contamination and a sequencing artifact, a later analysis dropped 640 or so nucleotide sequences that were highly shared and had low generation probability. For each public chain, a later analysis derived a clonal expansion index from normalized ranks of inferred template counts within each repertoire. In a later analysis, generation probabilities were computed with a VDJ recombination model fitted to out-of-frame rearrangements, and the resulting probabilities were checked against IGoR. In a later analysis, TCR-TCR, TCR-HLA and TCR-CMV co-occurrence was scored with hypergeometric tests, and a repertoire-size bias correction was applied to TCR pairs. A later analysis estimated false discovery rates by permuting HLA or CMV assignments 20 times. In a later analysis, co-occurring TCRs were grouped with DBSCAN, and TCRdist sequence similarity was added when clustering was performed within HLA-allele-positive subsets. Repertoires with fewer than 30,000 or more than 120,000 public chains were left out of co-occurrence clustering, as were four to six repertoires with anomalous nucleotide sharing. Imported from immuneACCESS, the table was reduced by TCRdb to in-frame sequences with V and J called. These copies leave out some clones; in studies compared against another copy, an unresolved V gene accounts for under half, and the cause of the remainder is not known. V, J and clone size derive from that table, while D and trimming were established from the DNA sequence. The sample yields 150,000 to 200,000 clones; more than 75% were counted once. The ten largest clones capture roughly 3.2% of the sample.

V was cut back by 0 bases and J by 6 bases, leaving a gap of 18 bases between them. From cysteine to phenylalanine, the CDR3 is 17 amino acids long. Kept here is only the CDR3 DNA, which spans 51 bases and is read in frame from base 1. CDR1 and CDR2, per the germline V gene (reference sequence), are LNHNV and YYDKDF. A note on this clone: This clone's antigen is unknown. Base qualities are not recorded, but no much larger clone differs from it by a single base.

The cohort comprised approximately 700 healthy bone marrow donors. At the time of sampling, every cohort member was nominally healthy, though immune exposures that went unrecorded were likely present. The donor was CMV seropositive and was included in the group of 250 to 350 seropositive cohort members. A peripheral blood sample was provided by each donor, and peripheral blood mononuclear cells were used for TCR beta sequencing. Genomic DNA extraction from the blood cell samples was performed with the Qiagen DNeasy Blood Extraction Kit. This TCR was sampled from a middle-aged man in good health and CMV-seropositive. This sequence uses TRBV15 and TRBJ2-1; the D segment could be TRBD2, given 5 matching bases. The sample was PBMCs. The nucleotide sequence is given as TGTGCCACCAGCAGAGATGTCCAGGCCCTAGCCCTCAATGAGCAGTTCTTC. This encodes CATSRDVQALALNEQFF. With all but the CDR3 taken from the reference TRBV15 and TRBJ2-1 genes, the full variable domain is: DAMVIQNPRYQVTQFGKPVTLSCSQTLNHNVMYWYQQKSSQAPKLLFHYYDKDFNNEADTPDNFQSRRPNTSFCFLDIRSPGLGDTAMYLCATSRDVQALALNEQFFGPGTRLTVL.